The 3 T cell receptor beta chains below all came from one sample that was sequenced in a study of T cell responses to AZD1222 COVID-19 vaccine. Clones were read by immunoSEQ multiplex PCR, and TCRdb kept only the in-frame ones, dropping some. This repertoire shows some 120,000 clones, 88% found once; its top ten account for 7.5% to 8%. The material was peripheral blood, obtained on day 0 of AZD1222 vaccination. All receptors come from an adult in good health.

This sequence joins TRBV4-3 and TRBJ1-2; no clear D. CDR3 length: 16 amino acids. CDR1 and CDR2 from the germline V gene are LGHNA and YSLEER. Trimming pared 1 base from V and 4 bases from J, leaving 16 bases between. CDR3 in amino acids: CASSQGSGPGSYGYTF. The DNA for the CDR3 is TGCGCCAGCAGCCAAGGATCAGGACCTGGGAGCTATGGCTACACCTTC.

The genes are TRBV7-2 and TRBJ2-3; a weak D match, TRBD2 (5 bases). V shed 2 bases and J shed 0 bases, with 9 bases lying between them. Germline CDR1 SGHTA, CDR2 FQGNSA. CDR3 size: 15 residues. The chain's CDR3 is CASSLLGSSTDTQYF. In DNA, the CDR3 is TGTGCCAGCAGCTTATTGGGGAGTAGCACAGATACGCAGTATTTT.

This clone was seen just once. The CDR3 loop reads CASSPGVDTGELFF. The CDR3 DNA reads as TGTGCCAGCAGCCCGGGGGTCGACACCGGGGAGCTGTTTTTT. This sequence joins TRBV7-2 and TRBJ2-2, with a tentative D call TRBD2 (6 bases). With 5 bases removed from V and 3 bases from J, the gap between germline ends came to 10 bases. There are 14 residues in the CDR3. CDR1 SGHTA and CDR2 FQGNSA come from the germline V gene.